The next 19 T cell receptor beta chains were all read from a single sample in a study of CD8 T cells in Susac syndrome. The authors reverse transcribed roughly 0.5 to 1 ug RNA with random hexamers. In TCRdb, the immunoSEQ multiplex PCR reads were re-called with MiXCR into one record per CDR3 protein. The data contain approximately 80,000 distinct CDR3 sequences, around 94% of them seen just once; the ten biggest clones take up 0.52%. The sample was CD8+ T cells from PBMCs. Every receptor here comes from a human donor with Susac syndrome.

The V gene is TRBV11-2, the J gene TRBJ2-7; TRBD1 agrees at 9 bases. Trimming cost V 5 bases and J 2 bases; bases outside gene matches: 4. Germline V gene lookup returns CDR1 SGHAT and CDR2 FQNNGV. The CDR3 has 14 amino acids. CDR3 nucleotides: TGTGCCAGCAGCACGACAGGGGGGGCCTACGAGCAGTACTTC. Amino acids: CASSTTGGAYEQYF.

V and J are TRBV5-6 and TRBJ1-4; possible D gene TRBD1, 5 bases. The germline CDR1 and CDR2 sequences are SGHDT and YYEEEE. The CDR3 covers 14 residues. V dropped 2 bases and J dropped 6 bases, with 11 bases sitting between them. The CDR3 region has the DNA TGTGCCAGCAGCTTCGGGACGGCCCATGAAAAACTGTTTTTT. It is translated as CASSFGTAHEKLFF.

The V call is TRBV2, the J call TRBJ1-2; tentative D call: TRBD1 (6 bases). The CDR3 runs to 13 residues. V lost 7 bases, J lost 6 bases, and 15 bases lay in between. In germline, CDR1 is SNHLY, CDR2 FYNNEI. CDR3 sequence reads: CASMAGALNGYTF. DNA of the CDR3: TGTGCCAGCATGGCAGGGGCGCTAAATGGCTACACCTTC.

The V call is TRBV20-1, the J call TRBJ2-7; D is uncertain. This CDR3 has 11 residues. V shed 4 bases and J shed 1 base, with 5 bases lying between them. Germline assignment: CDR1 DFQATT and CDR2 SNEGSKA (reference sequence). CDR3 sequence reads: CSAISSYEQYF. CDR3 nucleotide sequence: TGCAGTGCTATAAGTTCCTACGAGCAGTACTTC.

The chain uses TRBV20-1 and TRBJ1-5, with D unresolved. The CDR3 is 13 residues long. The germline V gene encodes CDR1 DFQATT and CDR2 SNEGSKA (reference sequence). V was shortened by 2 bases and J by 7 bases, with 12 bases between the two germline ends. The CDR3 DNA is TGCAGTGCTAGAACACCCCAGGCGCAGCCCCAGCATTTT. Its translation: CSARTPQAQPQHF.

The V and J genes are TRBV7-9 and TRBJ2-3; 8 positions agree with TRBD1. V lost 4 bases and J lost 9; bases outside the gene matches: 6. The CDR3 is made up of 13 amino acids. Germline-derived CDR1 and CDR2 are SEHNR and FQNEAQ (reference sequence). CDR3 sequence reads: CASSSGQGGTQYF. The DNA of the CDR3 is TGTGCCAGCAGCTCCGGACAGGGAGGCACGCAGTATTTT.

In this sample, this clonotype turned up a few times. This chain uses TRBV9 with TRBJ2-5, with a tentative D call TRBD1 (6 bases). The ends were cut back, 5 bases at V and 4 bases at J, with 9 bases in the middle. CDR1 SGDLS and CDR2 YYNGEE come from the germline V gene. CDR3 length equals 12 residues. CDR3 amino acids: CASSAQGETQYF. CDR3 nucleotides: TGTGCCAGCAGTGCACAGGGAGAGACCCAGTACTTC.

This chain links TRBV6-5 with TRBJ2-5; tentative D call: TRBD2 (5 bases). From germline, CDR1 is MNHEY and CDR2 SVGAGI. The V end lost 6 bases, the J end lost 5 bases, and 13 bases lay between the germline ends. The CDR3 has 13 residues. This CDR3 reads CASRRVGVETQYF. CDR3 DNA: TGTGCCAGCAGGAGAGTCGGGGTGGAGACCCAGTACTTC.

This sequence joins TRBV6-5 and TRBJ2-7, with D tentatively TRBD1 (5 bases). The CDR3 runs to 15 residues. The V end was cut by 5 bases, the J end by 0 bases, with 14 bases between. Germline CDR1 is MNHEY and CDR2 is SVGAGI. CDR3 loop: CASSPFERGSYEQYF. The CDR3 nucleotides are TGTGCCAGCAGTCCCTTCGAAAGGGGCTCCTACGAGCAGTACTTC.

The chain combines TRBV27 with TRBJ2-7; D might be TRBD2 (6 bases). The CDR3 extends over 15 amino acids. The germline V gene encodes CDR1 MNHEY and CDR2 SMNVEV (reference sequence). V lost 4 bases, J lost 4 bases, and 17 bases lay in between. The chain's CDR3 is CASSWGSRGVYEQYF. Here the CDR3 DNA reads TGTGCCAGCAGTTGGGGATCGCGCGGGGTTTACGAGCAGTACTTC.

The genes are TRBV10-3 and TRBJ2-1, with 8 positions matching TRBD2. This CDR3 is built from 14 residues. V was clipped by 3 bases and J by 3 bases; unmatched bases: 1. CDR1 is ENHRY, CDR2 SYGVKD, per germline. The CDR3 is CAISDSGGYNEQFF. The CDR3 nucleotides read TGTGCCATCAGTGACAGCGGGGGCTACAATGAGCAGTTCTTC.

The chain recombines TRBV3-1 with TRBJ2-6, with 7 bases aligning to TRBD1. V lost 1 base, J lost 3 bases, and 12 bases stayed unmatched. Germline CDR1 is LGHDT and CDR2 is YNNKEL (reference sequence). The CDR3 has 19 amino acids. The CDR3 DNA is TGTGCCAGCAGCCAAGTGAAGAGACAGGGAAACTTTGGGGCCAACGTCCTGACTTTC. It specifies CASSQVKRQGNFGANVLTF.

This chain links TRBV20-1 with TRBJ2-5, with 8 bases that match TRBD1. Germline values: CDR1 DFQATT, CDR2 SNEGSKA (reference sequence). The CDR3 spans 15 residues. J was trimmed by 5 bases and V by 0 bases; bases with no gene match: 8. The CDR3 reads CSARDHRGKFETQYF. CDR3 DNA: TGCAGTGCTAGAGATCACAGGGGGAAATTCGAGACCCAGTACTTC.

The chain combines TRBV6-2 or TRBV6-3 with TRBJ1-5; 9 bases agree with TRBD1. The CDR3 runs 16 residues. CDR1 is MNHEY and CDR2 is SVGEGT in the germline V gene. V was pared by 6 bases and J by 2 bases, with 8 bases of the junction left unmatched. The CDR3 DNA sequence: TGTGCCAGCAGCTCTACAGGGGGCGATGGCAATCAGCCCCAGCATTTT. This codes for CASSSTGGDGNQPQHF.

This clonotype was detected only once. The chain is built from TRBV6-5 and TRBJ2-1, with a possible D match to TRBD2 (6 bases). Germline V gives CDR1 MNHEY, CDR2 SVGAGI. The CDR3 contains 17 residues. With 0 bases removed from V and 0 bases from J, the gap between germline ends came to 12 bases. CDR3 loop: CASSYSSVTSSYNEQFF. The CDR3, as DNA: TGTGCCAGCAGTTACTCGAGTGTGACTAGCTCCTACAATGAGCAGTTCTTC.

The gene calls are TRBV19 and TRBJ2-5; 7 nucleotides agree with TRBD1. Germline CDR1 and CDR2: LNHDA and SQIVND (reference sequence). Germline trimming cut 3 bases from V and 2 bases from J; bases unmatched to any gene: 6. The CDR3 runs 15 residues. This chain's CDR3 is CASSIFATGQETQYF. DNA of the CDR3: TGTGCCAGTAGTATTTTCGCGACAGGGCAAGAGACCCAGTACTTC.

This clonotype was seen just once. The chain has TRBV29-1 and TRBJ1-1, with 10 nucleotides matching TRBD1. J was trimmed by 5 bases and V by 6 bases; bases with no gene match: 9. Germline V gene sequence: CDR1 SQVTM, CDR2 ANQGSEA. This CDR3 region has 14 residues. CDR3 protein: CSVDGDRGITEAFF. For the CDR3, the DNA is TGCAGCGTCGATGGGGACAGGGGAATAACTGAAGCTTTCTTT.

The J gene is TRBJ1-2, the V gene TRBV30, with no clear D. The V gene lost 3 bases and the J gene lost 6 bases, with 11 bases spanning the gap. This CDR3 is 12 amino acids long. The germline gives CDR1 GTSNPN, CDR2 SVGIG (reference sequence). Here the CDR3 DNA reads TGTGCCTGGAGAGGGCAGCTTAATGGCTACACCTTC. Protein: CAWRGQLNGYTF.

This clonotype came up a few times. V is TRBV7-8 and J is TRBJ2-5; 12 bases fit TRBD2. This CDR3 contains 15 residues. V trimming: 6 bases; J trimming: 5 bases; junction bases outside the gene matches: 7. Germline V gene data show CDR1 as SGHVS and CDR2 as FQNEAQ. The CDR3 DNA is TGTGCCAGCAGTTTACTAGCGGGGGGACTTGAGACCCAGTACTTC. Its translation is CASSLLAGGLETQYF. Filled out from reference TRBV7-8 and TRBJ2-5, the complete variable domain reads GAGVSQSPRYKVAKRGQDVALRCDPISGHVSLFWYQQALGQGPEFLTYFQNEAQLDKSGLPSDRFFAERPEGSVSTLKIQRTQQEDSAVYLCASSLLAGGLETQYFGPGTRLLVL.